This TCR beta chain stems from a study of T-cell memory formation after mild COVID-19 (dated by TCRdb to about 2021). Regarding the complete study: TCR sequence clusters from the two donors were found to be largely donor specific. In a couple of donors, T-cell clones that expanded and contracted after mild COVID-19 were tracked by sequencing TCRalpha and TCRbeta repertoires over time. Two young, previously healthy adult volunteers made up the cohort, one male and one female.

Study-wide conclusions, independent of this receptor: Contracting CD4+ clones appeared mostly in the CM and EM memory subsets, whereas CD8+ clones were enriched in EMRA. SARS-CoV-2 specificity was not confirmed for the second-wave clones peaking on day 37. The study covered only a couple of mild cases, and larger cohorts including severe cases with pre-infection samples were considered necessary. The detection of some responding clones in pre-infection memory suggests that pre-existing cross-reactive memory T cells joined the SARS-CoV-2 response. Clones that contracted from day 15 to 85 showed balanced CD4/CD8 phenotypes, whereas a second wave of clones that expanded from day 15 to 37 leaned towards CD4+.

Notes on this clonotype: The antigen it binds to is not known. The record has no base qualities; no much larger clone is one base away.

Ficoll-Paque density gradient centrifugation was the method used to isolate PBMCs. The data were produced on an Illumina NovaSeq 6000. TCRalpha and TCRbeta cDNA libraries were built by 5'RACE with constant-segment primers, adding sample barcodes and unique molecular identifiers. Trizol reagent was used to extract RNA from every sample. Amplification of the libraries took two PCR steps, and the second step added a second sample barcode plus Illumina TruSeq adapters. Sequencing of the libraries was done on an Illumina NovaSeq, producing 2 x 150 bp paired-end reads. As for the original processing: Demultiplexing of reads and collapsing into UMI-guided consensus sequences were performed with migec v1.2.7. With mixcr v2.1.11, UMI consensuses were aligned to TRA and TRB V and J templates and assembled into clonotypes. Expanded or contracted clonotypes were those called significant by both edgeR and NoisET, with noise models trained on biological replicates. edgeR calls used a false discovery rate-adjusted p below 0.01 and a log2 fold-change threshold of 1. PCA with hierarchical clustering of max-normalized trajectories of the 1000 most abundant clonotypes was used as exploratory dynamics analysis. Separately sequenced CD4+ and CD8+ repertoires were used to assign a CD4 or CD8 phenotype to each responding clone. The public reads were reprocessed in TCRdb via fastp at Q25 and MiXCR, keeping in-frame beta chains. Each CDR3 protein gets just one entry, which takes the most common genes and DNA from the rows behind it. These V and J calls derive from TCRdb rather than the authors' analysis. Across this sample there are about 500,000 distinct CDR3 sequences, with about 20% seen only once. Under 15% of the sample rests with the top ten.

The sample comprised PBMCs or a T cell subset sorted from them (not recorded which). The source is an adult woman who had mild COVID-19 (a few samples of this study predate the infection). The sample titles of this study are shuffled in the database, so cell type and time point are left out; the donor was told from shared clones.

The nucleotide sequence reads TGTGCCAGCTCCCTCAAAACGGAGAACGGGGAGCTGTTTTTT. Translated, it gives CASSLKTENGELFF. The chain uses TRBV18 and TRBJ2-2; the D gene cannot be named for sure. The germline V gene encodes CDR1 KGHSH and CDR2 LQKENI. Trimming at the junction amounts to 6 bases on V and 7 bases on J, and the germline ends lie 15 bases apart. From the cysteine up to the phenylalanine, the CDR3 has a length of 14 residues. Of the read, only the CDR3 DNA is kept; its 42 bases are in frame from base 1. This CDR3, with the reference TRBV18 and TRBJ2-2 proteins standing in past its ends, gives the full variable domain NAGVMQNPRHLVRRRGQEARLRCSPMKGHSHVYWYRQLPEEGLKFMVYLQKENIIDESGMPKERFSAEFPKEGPSILRIQQVVRGDSAAYFCASSLKTENGELFFGEGSRLTVL.